Following are 11 T cell receptor beta chains from one sample sequenced in a study of T cell responses to AZD1222 COVID-19 vaccine. Measured with immunoSEQ multiplex PCR; TCRdb has only the in-frame clones, and not every one. The sample holds roughly 150,000 clones, over 70% seen once. This specimen consisted of peripheral blood, obtained 28 days after the second AZD1222 dose. These TCRs come from an adult who received the AZD1222 COVID-19 vaccine.

The gene calls are TRBV18 and TRBJ2-1, with 7 bases that match TRBD1. CDR1 and CDR2 (germline): KGHSH, LQKENI. The CDR3 sequence is 16 residues long. V trimming: 1 base; J trimming: 5 bases; junction bases outside the gene matches: 8. DNA for the CDR3: TGTGCCAGCTCACCACTGATAAGACAGGGTCACAATGAGCAGTTCTTC. Residues: CASSPLIRQGHNEQFF. Drawing the rest from reference TRBV18 and TRBJ2-1, the complete variable domain is NAGVMQNPRHLVRRRGQEARLRCSPMKGHSHVYWYRQLPEEGLKFMVYLQKENIIDESGMPKERFSAEFPKEGPSILRIQQVVRGDSAAYFCASSPLIRQGHNEQFFGPGTRLTVL.

The chain combines TRBV3-1 (or the pseudogene TRBV3-2) with TRBJ2-5; unclear D gene. Trimming cost V 4 bases and J 7 bases, with 16 bases left between them. Germline loops: CDR1 LGHDT, CDR2 YNNKEL (reference sequence). The CDR3 runs 14 residues. In nucleotides, the CDR3 is TGTGCCAGCAGCCCCTGGGCGCCGATTGGGACCCAGTACTTC. It is translated as CASSPWAPIGTQYF.

This clone was seen more than once but under ten times. The rearrangement uses TRBV7-9 and TRBJ2-3; no clear D gene. V was trimmed by 4 bases and J by 0 bases, leaving 11 bases between them. The CDR3 length is 15 residues. Germline V CDR1 and CDR2: SEHNR, FQNEAQ (reference sequence). The DNA for the CDR3 is TGTGCCAGCAGCTGGCAAGAGCCTAGCACAGATACGCAGTATTTT. Translation: CASSWQEPSTDTQYF.

The chain employs TRBV10-3 and TRBJ2-7; TRBD1 is a possible D gene (5 bases). The CDR3 is 14 residues long. CDR1 and CDR2 from the germline V gene are ENHRY and SYGVKD. V shed 3 bases and J shed 0 bases, with 9 bases lying between them. The CDR3 loop reads CAISDTQGSYEQYF. In DNA form, the CDR3 reads TGTGCCATCAGTGACACGCAGGGCTCCTACGAGCAGTACTTC.

The chain joins TRBV5-1 to TRBJ2-4; 9 nucleotides agree with TRBD1. The CDR3 has 15 residues. Germline lookup yields CDR1 SGHRS and CDR2 YFSETQ. Unmatched junction bases numbered 3, after V lost 0 bases and J lost 5 bases. Written as DNA, the CDR3 is TGCGCCAGCAGCTTGGGAGGGACAGGGCAAAACATTCAGTACTTC. It is translated as CASSLGGTGQNIQYF.

The chain links TRBV2 to TRBJ2-3, with D hard to call. Trimming cost V 2 bases and J 0 bases, with 9 bases left between them. This CDR3 is built from 15 residues. Germline values: CDR1 SNHLY, CDR2 FYNNEI. CDR3 sequence reads: CASSESVVSTDTQYF. As DNA, the CDR3 is TGTGCCAGCAGTGAATCGGTAGTTAGCACAGATACGCAGTATTTT. Full variable domain (rest looked up from reference TRBV2 and TRBJ2-3): EPEVTQTPSHQVTQMGQEVILRCVPISNHLYFYWYRQILGQKVEFLVSFYNNEISEKSEIFDDQFSVERPDGSNFTLKIRSTKLEDSAMYFCASSESVVSTDTQYFGPGTRLTVL.

The rearrangement uses TRBV3-1 (or the pseudogene TRBV3-2) and TRBJ1-1; 7 bases fit TRBD1. CDR3 size: 15 residues. Germline V gene data show CDR1 as LGHDT and CDR2 as YNNKEL (reference sequence). The ends lost 2 bases at V and 0 bases at J; junction bases unmatched: 3. The CDR3 loop is CASSQSDRVNTEAFF. For the CDR3, the DNA is TGTGCCAGCAGCCAATCCGACAGGGTGAACACTGAAGCTTTCTTT.

V gene TRBV11-3 combines with J gene TRBJ2-1, with D possibly TRBD2 on 7 matching bases. The germline V gene encodes CDR1 SGHNT and CDR2 YENEEA. This CDR3 has 12 amino acids. V was cut by 2 bases and J by 13 bases, with 12 bases left in between. The CDR3 spells CASSLKGGLQFF. In nucleotides, the CDR3 is TGTGCCAGCAGCTTAAAGGGGGGGCTCCAGTTCTTC.

This clone came up once. This chain uses TRBV19 with TRBJ1-1; maybe TRBD1 (5 bases). The CDR3 contains 16 residues. Germline V lookup: CDR1 LNHDA, CDR2 SQIVND (reference sequence). The V end was cut by 7 bases, the J end by 4 bases, with 22 bases between. The CDR3 DNA sequence: TGTGCCAGTACCTTCTACACAGGTCGGTTGAGCACTGAAGCTTTCTTT. Translating it yields CASTFYTGRLSTEAFF.

The chain recombines TRBV5-1 with TRBJ2-2, with 10 bases lining up with TRBD2. Germline values: CDR1 SGHRS, CDR2 YFSETQ. CDR3 length: 16 residues. V dropped 2 bases and J dropped 4; count of bases not matched to a gene: 5. The CDR3 DNA reads TGCGCCAGCAGCTTTGAACTAGCGGGGTTCACCGGGGAGCTGTTTTTT. Its translation is CASSFELAGFTGELFF.

This clone was counted between two and nine times. The rearrangement uses TRBV2 and TRBJ1-5; no clear D. Germline CDR1 and CDR2: SNHLY and FYNNEI. The CDR3 loop spans 14 amino acids. The germline V and J ends were trimmed by 4 bases and 1 base, with 8 bases remaining between them. The CDR3: CASSAAWSNQPQHF. Here the CDR3 DNA reads TGTGCCAGCAGTGCGGCATGGAGCAATCAGCCCCAGCATTTT.